This TCR beta chain was recorded in a study of technical replicates of blood from a handful of donors. The CDR3 loop spans 13 amino acids. Deletions cut 2 bases from V and 6 bases from J, with 11 bases between. CDR1 GTSNPN and CDR2 SVGIG come from the germline V gene (reference sequence). Profiled with immunoSEQ multiplex PCR; TCRdb holds only in-frame clones, not every one. The table has approximately 100,000 clones, 96% seen once. This chain uses TRBV30 with TRBJ1-5; D is unresolved. The specimen was T cells isolated from PBMCs. This TCR derives from a human donor in good health. CDR3 amino acids: CAWSHGPPQPQHF. The CDR3 region has the DNA TGTGCCTGGAGTCATGGCCCCCCTCAGCCCCAGCATTTT.